This is a list of T cell receptor beta chains from one sample in a study. TCRdb reprocessed the 5' RACE reads via MiXCR and lists one record per CDR3 protein. The data show 40,000 to 55,000 distinct CDR3 sequences, about a fifth seen once. The material sequenced was Tregs sorted from a lymph node. These receptors were taken from a female donor with breast cancer. Each CDR3 is given with its conserved first and last residue. D genes are given only for firm matches. Rows may omit the clone size; those that give it use once, few, many or a size class.

size	V	J	D	CDR3	DNA
NA	TRBV4-2	TRBJ2-2	TRBD2	CASSQGTSGSPGELFF	TGTGCCAGCAGCCAAGGGACTAGCGGGAGCCCCGGGGAGCTGTTTTTT
many	TRBV5-1	TRBJ2-1	NA	CASSLVAGPYNEQFF	TGCGCCAGCAGCTTGGTGGCAGGTCCCTACAATGAGCAGTTCTTC
few	TRBV7-8	TRBJ2-5	NA	CASSTRPGRRTLQETQYF	TGTGCCAGCAGCACCCGCCCAGGACGGCGGACTCTCCAAGAGACCCAGTACTTC
few	TRBV29-1	TRBJ1-1	NA	CSVGVRDTYTEAFF	TGCAGCGTTGGCGTCCGGGACACTTACACTGAAGCTTTCTTT
few	TRBV12-3/TRBV12-4	TRBJ2-1	TRBD1	CASSAPEDRGNEQFF	TGTGCCAGCAGCGCCCCAGAGGACAGGGGCAATGAGCAGTTCTTC
few	TRBV30	TRBJ1-5	NA	CAWSVPGSFSNQPQHF	TGTGCCTGGAGTGTGCCCGGGAGCTTCTCTAATCAGCCCCAGCATTTT
medium-sized	TRBV5-1	TRBJ2-1	NA	CASSDGDPYNEQFF	TGCGCCAGCAGCGACGGGGATCCCTACAATGAGCAGTTCTTC
many	TRBV7-3	TRBJ1-1	NA	CASSWTGTSNTEAFF	TGTGCCAGCAGCTGGACCGGGACAAGCAACACTGAAGCTTTCTTT
many	TRBV29-1	TRBJ1-2	NA	CSVEGRDALYGYTF	TGCAGCGTTGAAGGACGGGACGCTCTCTATGGCTACACCTTC
few	TRBV28	TRBJ2-5	TRBD2	CASSSPGLAGVETQYF	TGTGCCAGCAGTTCTCCCGGACTAGCGGGAGTTGAGACCCAGTACTTC
few	TRBV27	TRBJ1-1	NA	CASRKHRENPEAFF	TGTGCCAGCCGGAAACACAGGGAGAACCCTGAAGCTTTCTTT
NA	TRBV7-3	TRBJ2-3	NA	CASSPARGDTQYF	TGTGCCAGCAGCCCGGCTCGGGGTGATACGCAGTATTTT
NA	TRBV5-6	TRBJ1-3	NA	CASSLAGRAGNTIHF	TGTGCCAGCAGCTTGGCCGGCAGGGCTGGAAACACCATACATTTT
many	TRBV5-1	TRBJ2-3	NA	CASSLDGSSRSTDTQYF	TGCGCCAGCAGCTTGGATGGTAGCAGCAGGAGCACAGATACGCAGTATTTT
NA	TRBV5-1	TRBJ1-1	NA	CASSLAGEAFF	TGCGCCAGCAGCTTGGCTGGAGAAGCTTTCTTT
many	TRBV10-3	TRBJ2-7	TRBD2	CATRDGKTSGRVEQYF	TGTGCCACCCGGGACGGCAAGACTAGCGGGAGGGTCGAGCAGTACTTC
NA	TRBV9	TRBJ2-3	NA	CASSVEAHPPDTQYF	TGTGCCAGCAGCGTAGAAGCTCACCCCCCGGATACGCAGTATTTT
few	TRBV7-3	TRBJ1-2	TRBD1	CASSLPPRQGAMNYGYTF	TGTGCCAGCAGCTTACCCCCTAGACAGGGAGCGATGAACTATGGCTACACCTTC
few	TRBV2	TRBJ2-7	NA	CASRGGSDAYEQYF	TGTGCCAGCAGGGGGGGTAGCGACGCCTACGAGCAGTACTTC
NA	TRBV5-1	TRBJ2-7	NA	CASSLNGRASYEQYF	TGCGCCAGCAGCTTGAATGGACGTGCCTCCTACGAGCAGTACTTC
few	TRBV11-2	TRBJ1-1	NA	CASSFGLGERTEAFF	TGTGCCAGCAGCTTTGGACTAGGGGAGCGGACTGAAGCTTTCTTT
many	TRBV7-2	TRBJ1-2	NA	CASSLGWGGYGYTF	TGTGCCAGCAGCCTAGGGTGGGGCGGCTATGGCTACACCTTC
NA	TRBV29-1	TRBJ2-1	NA	CSVEGDTSYNEQFF	TGCAGCGTTGAGGGGGACACTTCCTACAATGAGCAGTTCTTC
NA	TRBV6-1	TRBJ2-7	NA	CASSDFSYEQYF	TGTGCCAGCAGTGATTTCTCCTACGAGCAGTACTTC
few	TRBV11-2	TRBJ2-7	TRBD2	CASSSGELYEQYF	TGTGCCAGCAGTAGCGGGGAGCTCTACGAGCAGTACTTC
NA	TRBV2	TRBJ2-5	NA	CASRRAPRETQYF	TGTGCCAGCAGGCGGGCCCCTAGGGAGACCCAGTACTTC
NA	TRBV7-9	TRBJ2-7	NA	CASSPLEADEQYF	TGTGCCAGCAGCCCTTTGGAAGCGGACGAGCAGTACTTC
many	TRBV7-2	TRBJ2-7	TRBD2	CASSPAILAGGPYEQYF	TGTGCCAGCAGCCCAGCGATACTAGCGGGAGGGCCCTACGAGCAGTACTTC
few	TRBV6-5	TRBJ2-5	NA	CASSPGVAEPPETQYF	TGTGCCAGCAGTCCCGGGGTAGCGGAGCCGCCCGAGACCCAGTACTTC
many	TRBV27	TRBJ2-7	TRBD1	CASSPGQGYEQYF	TGTGCCAGCAGTCCAGGACAGGGCTACGAGCAGTACTTC
many	TRBV20-1	TRBJ1-5	NA	CSVMVQPGPQHF	TGCAGTGTTATGGTCCAGCCAGGCCCCCAGCATTTT
many	TRBV5-1	TRBJ2-6	NA	CASSLALDSGANVLTF	TGCGCCAGCAGCTTGGCATTGGACTCTGGGGCCAACGTCCTGACTTTC
NA	TRBV7-7	TRBJ1-5	NA	CASSLGGADTQHF	TGTGCCAGCAGCTTGGGGGGGGCAGATACGCAGCATTTT
many	TRBV4-1	TRBJ2-7	NA	CASSQRQTYEQYF	TGCGCCAGCAGCCAACGACAAACCTACGAGCAGTACTTC
few	TRBV4-1	TRBJ1-6	NA	CASGQEGGAGFSPLHF	TGCGCCAGCGGCCAAGAAGGTGGGGCAGGGTTCTCACCCCTCCACTTT
NA	TRBV5-1	TRBJ2-7	NA	CASTSGTLYEQYF	TGCGCCAGCACATCCGGGACACTCTACGAGCAGTACTTC